Reported below is one T cell receptor (beta chain). The CDR3 consists of 15 residues. Trimming stripped 1 base from V and 8 bases from J, with 17 bases between. CDR1 is SGHVS and CDR2 is FQNEAQ in the germline V gene. The data derive from a study of T cell repertoires in cytomegalovirus infection. In TCRdb, the reads were re-called with MiXCR into one record per CDR3 protein. This sample has 200,000 or so distinct CDR3 sequences, with about 28% found just once. Sample: PBMCs. The receptor's source is a human donor in good health (CMV status not recorded). Some clones in this sample may be carry-over from other donors' samples. The J gene is TRBJ1-2, the V gene TRBV7-8; TRBD1 is a possible D gene (5 bases). The CDR3 sequence: CASSLGLGQGGGYTF. The CDR3 nucleotides read TGTGCCAGCAGCTTAGGGTTAGGGCAGGGCGGCGGCTACACCTTC.